This T cell receptor (beta chain) emerged from a study of T-cell memory formation after mild COVID-19. Only a few counts were recorded for this clonotype. The antigen is unknown. Study results and caveats: Pre-infection memory already had some responding clones, implying cross-reactive memory joined.

MiXCR, applied by TCRdb to the 5' RACE reads, yields one record per CDR3 protein. The sample has 250,000 to 350,000 distinct CDR3 sequences, 15% seen once. Trimming left V 1 base short and J 0 bases short, with 8 bases between. CDR3 length: 15 residues. Per germline, CDR1 LNHNV and CDR2 YYDKDF (reference sequence). Material: PBMCs or a T cell subset sorted from them (not recorded which). This sequence originates from a man aged 18 to 30 who had mild COVID-19 (a few samples of this study predate the infection). Cell type and time point are not known. V is TRBV15 and J is TRBJ2-3, with D tentatively TRBD2 (5 bases). CDR3 coding DNA: TGTGCCACCAGCAGAGCGGGAACTAGCACAGATACGCAGTATTTT. Its protein product is CATSRAGTSTDTQYF.